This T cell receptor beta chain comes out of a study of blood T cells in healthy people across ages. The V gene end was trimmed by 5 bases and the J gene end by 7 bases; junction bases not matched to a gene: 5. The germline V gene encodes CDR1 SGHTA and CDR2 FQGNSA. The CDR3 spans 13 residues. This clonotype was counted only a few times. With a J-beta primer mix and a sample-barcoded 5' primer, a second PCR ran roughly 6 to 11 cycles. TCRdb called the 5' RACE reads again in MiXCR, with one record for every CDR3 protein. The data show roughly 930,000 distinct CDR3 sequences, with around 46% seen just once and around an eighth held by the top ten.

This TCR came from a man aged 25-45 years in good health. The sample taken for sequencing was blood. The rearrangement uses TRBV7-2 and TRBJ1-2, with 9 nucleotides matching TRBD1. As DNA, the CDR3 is TGTGCCAGCAGCCTGGGACAGGGCCGTGGCTACACCTTC. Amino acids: CASSLGQGRGYTF.